These 4 T cell receptor beta chains were sequenced from one sample in a study of T cell responses to AZD1222 COVID-19 vaccine. This table comes from immunoSEQ multiplex PCR, and its TCRdb copy is limited to in-frame clones, with some not included. The sample records 95,000 to 100,000 clones, roughly 86% being singletons. The sequences come from peripheral blood, collected on day 0 of AZD1222 vaccination. These receptors came from an adult in good health.

This rearrangement joins TRBV5-5 to TRBJ2-3; D is uncertain. Germline V gene sequence: CDR1 SGHKS, CDR2 YYEKEE (reference sequence). The CDR3 contains 16 residues. With 0 bases removed from V and 0 bases from J, the gap between germline ends came to 11 bases. The CDR3 coding sequence is TGTGCCAGCAGCTTGGATTGGCGGTCAAGCACAGATACGCAGTATTTT. It specifies CASSLDWRSSTDTQYF.

The rearrangement links TRBV28 to TRBJ1-2; no clear D. With 3 bases removed from V and 3 bases from J, the gap between germline ends came to 14 bases. Germline V gene sequence: CDR1 MDHEN, CDR2 SYDVKM. The CDR3 consists of 15 residues. CDR3 DNA: TGTGCCAGCAGTTTGGGTGACGTTTTCGACTATGGCTACACCTTC. It yields the protein CASSLGDVFDYGYTF.

The CDR3 region is CASSFWDRAYEQYF. The CDR3 bases are TGTGCCAGCAGCTTCTGGGACAGGGCGTACGAGCAGTACTTC. The chain employs TRBV5-6 and TRBJ2-7; 9 positions agree with TRBD1. Germline lookup yields CDR1 SGHDT and CDR2 YYEEEE. The CDR3 runs to 14 residues. Trimming removed 2 bases from V and 4 bases from J; junction bases left unmatched: 4.

The V gene is TRBV5-4, the J gene TRBJ2-7; D may be TRBD2 (5 bases). The CDR3 is made up of 13 amino acids. CDR1 is SGHNT, CDR2 YYREEE, per germline (reference sequence). V was cut by 2 bases and J by 1 base, with 7 bases left in between. The CDR3 region is CASSLTGSYEQYF. The CDR3 nucleotides read TGTGCCAGCAGCTTAACGGGGTCCTACGAGCAGTACTTC.